This T cell receptor beta chain originates from a study of blood T cell repertoires in COVID-19. Per the original data handling: Cell counts per sample came from amplifying reference gene primers. Clones were read by immunoSEQ multiplex PCR, and TCRdb kept only the in-frame ones, dropping some. The V and J calls and clone size are taken from that table; D and trimming were inferred from the DNA. The table has about 300,000 clones, under 90% seen once. Looked up from germline, CDR1 is ENHRY and CDR2 is SYGVKD. Trimming at V came to 2 bases and at J to 0 bases, leaving 10 bases not matched to a gene. The CDR3 has 18 residues. The sample holds a few counts of this clone. Participants spanned ages roughly 18 to 90 years and resided in roughly 22 US areas. Cohort assignment relied on participant-reported clinical history.

The sequencing input was PBMCs or T cells enriched from blood (not recorded which). The receptor's source is a man in his sixties who had recovered from COVID-19. The rearrangement uses TRBV10-3 and TRBJ1-5; 7 nucleotides agree with TRBD1. CDR3 sequence reads: CAISEADRSFYSNQPQHF. CDR3 bases: TGTGCCATCAGTGAGGCGGACAGGAGCTTCTATAGCAATCAGCCCCAGCATTTT.